The next 8 T cell receptor beta chains were all read from a single sample in a study of blood T cell repertoires in COVID-19. Sequencing was performed with immunoSEQ multiplex PCR; in TCRdb, only in-frame clones are kept and a portion is missing. The repertoire holds 200,000 or so clones, with roughly 88% as singletons. The sequencing sample was made of PBMCs or T cells enriched from blood (not recorded which). These receptors were collected from a middle-aged woman with acute COVID-19.

The CDR3 region has the DNA TGTGCCAGCAGGGACAGGGTAGGTGACACTGAAGCTTTCTTT. Protein: CASRDRVGDTEAFF. The gene calls are TRBV2 and TRBJ1-1; 8 nucleotides agree with TRBD1. This CDR3 region has 14 residues. Germline V lookup: CDR1 SNHLY, CDR2 FYNNEI. V shed 6 bases and J 3 bases; nucleotides not matched to a gene: 6.

This sequence joins TRBV27 and TRBJ1-1; 7 bases are shared with TRBD1. Germline trimming cut 5 bases from V and 3 bases from J; bases unmatched to any gene: 9. CDR1 MNHEY and CDR2 SMNVEV come from the germline V gene (reference sequence). The CDR3 contains 15 residues. CDR3 sequence reads: CASSKGQRLYTEAFF. The CDR3 DNA reads as TGTGCCAGCAGTAAGGGACAGAGGCTTTACACTGAAGCTTTCTTT.

The chain uses TRBV19 and TRBJ1-6, with D perhaps matching TRBD1 (6 bases). This CDR3 is 16 amino acids long. Germline values: CDR1 LNHDA, CDR2 SQIVND (reference sequence). Trimming removed 3 bases at V and 2 bases at J, with 11 bases between. DNA of the CDR3: TGTGCCAGTAGTATCTCCAGGGGCGCCTATAATTCACCCCTCCACTTT. As protein: CASSISRGAYNSPLHF. Full variable domain (outside the CDR3, taken from reference TRBV19 and TRBJ1-6): DGGITQSPKYLFRKEGQNVTLSCEQNLNHDAMYWYRQDPGQGLRLIYYSQIVNDFQKGDIAEGYSVSREKKESFPLTVTSAQKNPTAFYLCASSISRGAYNSPLHFGNGTRLTVT.

The chain joins TRBV3-1 (or the pseudogene TRBV3-2) to TRBJ2-1, with TRBD1 matching 8 bases. Germline-derived CDR1 and CDR2 are LGHDT and YNNKEL (reference sequence). This CDR3 comprises 16 residues. With V trimmed by 3 bases and J by 8 bases, 12 bases remained unmatched. This chain's CDR3 is CASSHPDQGAGDEQFF. CDR3 DNA: TGTGCCAGCAGCCATCCTGACCAGGGGGCAGGCGATGAGCAGTTCTTC.

V and J are TRBV29-1 and TRBJ2-3; 11 bases are shared with TRBD1. The V segment lost 8 bases and the J segment 5 bases; nucleotides outside the gene matches: 9. The germline V gene encodes CDR1 SQVTM and CDR2 ANQGSEA. The CDR3 covers 14 residues. DNA for the CDR3: TGCAGCTCAAGCCCCGGGACAGGGGGAGATACGCAGTATTTT. It encodes CSSSPGTGGDTQYF.

The chain joins TRBV15 to TRBJ1-5; D possibly corresponds to TRBD1 (6 bases). CDR3 length equals 16 residues. Trimming removed 3 bases from V and 1 base from J, with 13 bases in between. The germline gives CDR1 LNHNV, CDR2 YYDKDF (reference sequence). The chain's CDR3 is CATSRPPDRSNQPQHF. Here the CDR3 DNA reads TGTGCCACCAGCAGGCCTCCGGACAGAAGCAATCAGCCCCAGCATTTT.

This chain links TRBV7-3 with TRBJ1-2; maybe TRBD1 (5 bases). V dropped 7 bases and J dropped 7 bases, with 19 bases sitting between them. This CDR3 comprises 14 residues. Per germline, CDR1 SGHTA and CDR2 FQGTGA. CDR3 in DNA: TGTGCCAGCAAGGGGCAGACTTTAAGGGTTGGCTACACCTTC. It yields the protein CASKGQTLRVGYTF.

This sequence joins TRBV5-1 and TRBJ1-6; D is possibly TRBD1 (5 bases). V was clipped by 0 bases and J by 8 bases, with 12 bases between them. Germline-derived CDR1 and CDR2 are SGHRS and YFSETQ. The CDR3 extends over 15 amino acids. The CDR3 sequence is CASSLAGRDYSPLHF. The CDR3 nucleotides read TGCGCCAGCAGCTTGGCGGGCAGGGATTATTCACCCCTCCACTTT.